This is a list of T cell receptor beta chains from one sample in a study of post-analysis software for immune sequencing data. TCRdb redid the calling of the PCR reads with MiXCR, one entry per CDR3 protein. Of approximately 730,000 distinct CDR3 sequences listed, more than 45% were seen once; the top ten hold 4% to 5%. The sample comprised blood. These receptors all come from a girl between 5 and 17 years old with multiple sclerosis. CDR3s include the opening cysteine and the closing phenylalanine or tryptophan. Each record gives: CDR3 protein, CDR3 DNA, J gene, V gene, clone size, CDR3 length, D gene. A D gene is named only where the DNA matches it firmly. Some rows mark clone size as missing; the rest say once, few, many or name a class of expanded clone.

CDR3 protein: CASRPNSYGYTF; CDR3 DNA: TGTGCCAGCAGACCCAACTCTTATGGCTACACCTTC; J gene: TRBJ1-2; V gene: TRBV12-3/TRBV12-4; clone size: -; CDR3 length: 12; D gene: -
CDR3 protein: CASSYSIADQPQHF; CDR3 DNA: TGTGCCAGCAGTTACTCGATTGCGGATCAGCCCCAGCATTTT; J gene: TRBJ1-5; V gene: TRBV6-5; clone size: -; CDR3 length: 14; D gene: -
CDR3 protein: CASSQFVREGTEAFF; CDR3 DNA: TGTGCCAGCAGCCAATTTGTAAGGGAGGGCACTGAAGCTTTCTTT; J gene: TRBJ1-1; V gene: TRBV3-1; clone size: -; CDR3 length: 15; D gene: -
CDR3 protein: CSVLADSYNEQFF; CDR3 DNA: TGCAGCGTTCTGGCAGACTCCTACAATGAGCAGTTCTTC; J gene: TRBJ2-1; V gene: TRBV29-1; clone size: few; CDR3 length: 13; D gene: -
CDR3 protein: CSGTSGTSTDTQYF; CDR3 DNA: TGCAGCGGGACTAGCGGTACTAGCACAGATACGCAGTATTTT; J gene: TRBJ2-3; V gene: TRBV29-1; clone size: -; CDR3 length: 14; D gene: TRBD2
CDR3 protein: CASSQGASVEQYF; CDR3 DNA: TGTGCCAGCAGCCAAGGGGCTAGCGTCGAGCAGTACTTC; J gene: TRBJ2-7; V gene: TRBV3-1; clone size: -; CDR3 length: 13; D gene: -
CDR3 protein: CSVVARSVREAQYF; CDR3 DNA: TGCAGCGTTGTAGCCAGGAGTGTACGGGAGGCCCAGTACTTC; J gene: TRBJ2-5; V gene: TRBV29-1; clone size: -; CDR3 length: 14; D gene: TRBD2
CDR3 protein: CASSLISANYGYTF; CDR3 DNA: TGTGCCAGCAGCTTAATTTCGGCTAACTATGGCTACACCTTC; J gene: TRBJ1-2; V gene: TRBV7-8; clone size: few; CDR3 length: 14; D gene: -
CDR3 protein: CASNQGGYNEQFF; CDR3 DNA: TGTGCCAGTAACCAGGGGGGCTACAATGAGCAGTTCTTC; J gene: TRBJ2-1; V gene: TRBV19; clone size: few; CDR3 length: 13; D gene: -
CDR3 protein: CASSQEVGSYGYTF; CDR3 DNA: TGCGCCAGCAGCCAAGAAGTCGGGTCCTATGGCTACACCTTC; J gene: TRBJ1-2; V gene: TRBV4-1; clone size: -; CDR3 length: 14; D gene: -
CDR3 protein: CASSPEAGAYNEQFF; CDR3 DNA: TGTGCCAGCAGCCCAGAAGCGGGAGCCTACAATGAGCAGTTCTTC; J gene: TRBJ2-1; V gene: TRBV7-8; clone size: few; CDR3 length: 15; D gene: TRBD2
CDR3 protein: CSATQRELDTQYF; CDR3 DNA: TGCAGTGCTACGCAACGGGAACTAGATACGCAGTATTTT; J gene: TRBJ2-3; V gene: TRBV20-1; clone size: few; CDR3 length: 13; D gene: -
CDR3 protein: CANSYRQAVWTDTQYF; CDR3 DNA: TGTGCCAACAGCTACCGGCAGGCTGTTTGGACAGATACGCAGTATTTT; J gene: TRBJ2-3; V gene: TRBV6-6; clone size: -; CDR3 length: 16; D gene: -
CDR3 protein: CSVGGSSPTEAFF; CDR3 DNA: TGCAGCGTTGGGGGTAGCAGTCCCACTGAAGCTTTCTTT; J gene: TRBJ1-1; V gene: TRBV29-1; clone size: few; CDR3 length: 13; D gene: -
CDR3 protein: CATSSPDRVETDTQYF; CDR3 DNA: TGTGCCACCAGCAGTCCCGACAGGGTCGAAACAGATACGCAGTATTTT; J gene: TRBJ2-3; V gene: TRBV15; clone size: -; CDR3 length: 16; D gene: TRBD1
CDR3 protein: CASSQGQGRGYTF; CDR3 DNA: TGTGCCAGCAGCCAAGGACAGGGCCGTGGCTACACCTTC; J gene: TRBJ1-2; V gene: TRBV6-5; clone size: -; CDR3 length: 13; D gene: TRBD1
CDR3 protein: CATGWLDTQYF; CDR3 DNA: TGTGCCACCGGCTGGTTGGATACGCAGTATTTT; J gene: TRBJ2-3; V gene: TRBV24-1; clone size: -; CDR3 length: 11; D gene: -
CDR3 protein: CASSLGGLAGTPYNEQFF; CDR3 DNA: TGTGCCAGCAGCTTAGGGGGACTAGCGGGTACGCCCTACAATGAGCAGTTCTTC; J gene: TRBJ2-1; V gene: TRBV7-9; clone size: -; CDR3 length: 18; D gene: TRBD2
CDR3 protein: CSVGVGLARNEQFF; CDR3 DNA: TGCAGCGTTGGGGTCGGACTAGCGAGGAATGAGCAGTTCTTC; J gene: TRBJ2-1; V gene: TRBV29-1; clone size: -; CDR3 length: 14; D gene: TRBD2
CDR3 protein: CASSSIPFSPLHF; CDR3 DNA: TGTGCCAGCAGTTCCATCCCGTTTTCGCCCCTCCACTTT; J gene: TRBJ1-6; V gene: TRBV6-6; clone size: -; CDR3 length: 13; D gene: -
CDR3 protein: CASKDGDTQYF; CDR3 DNA: TGTGCCAGCAAGGATGGAGATACGCAGTATTTT; J gene: TRBJ2-3; V gene: TRBV2; clone size: few; CDR3 length: 11; D gene: -
CDR3 protein: CATSEGVGQPQHF; CDR3 DNA: TGTGCCACCTCTGAGGGAGTGGGGCAGCCCCAGCATTTT; J gene: TRBJ1-5; V gene: TRBV24-1; clone size: -; CDR3 length: 13; D gene: -
CDR3 protein: CASSLRGREQYF; CDR3 DNA: TGTGCCAGCAGTTTACGGGGGAGGGAGCAGTACTTC; J gene: TRBJ2-7; V gene: TRBV28; clone size: -; CDR3 length: 12; D gene: -
CDR3 protein: CASSEYYLAGDGEQYF; CDR3 DNA: TGTGCCAGCAGTGAATATTACCTAGCGGGAGACGGCGAGCAGTACTTC; J gene: TRBJ2-7; V gene: TRBV25-1; clone size: -; CDR3 length: 16; D gene: TRBD2
CDR3 protein: CAWARQGLNTEAFF; CDR3 DNA: TGTGCCTGGGCAAGACAGGGGTTAAACACTGAAGCTTTCTTT; J gene: TRBJ1-1; V gene: TRBV30; clone size: -; CDR3 length: 14; D gene: TRBD1
CDR3 protein: CASSFTGGTDTQYF; CDR3 DNA: TGTGCCAGCAGTTTCACTGGAGGGACAGATACGCAGTATTTT; J gene: TRBJ2-3; V gene: TRBV12-3/TRBV12-4; clone size: -; CDR3 length: 14; D gene: -
CDR3 protein: CSADGRSGIYNEQFF; CDR3 DNA: TGCAGTGCCGATGGACGAAGTGGGATATACAATGAGCAGTTCTTC; J gene: TRBJ2-1; V gene: TRBV20-1; clone size: -; CDR3 length: 15; D gene: -